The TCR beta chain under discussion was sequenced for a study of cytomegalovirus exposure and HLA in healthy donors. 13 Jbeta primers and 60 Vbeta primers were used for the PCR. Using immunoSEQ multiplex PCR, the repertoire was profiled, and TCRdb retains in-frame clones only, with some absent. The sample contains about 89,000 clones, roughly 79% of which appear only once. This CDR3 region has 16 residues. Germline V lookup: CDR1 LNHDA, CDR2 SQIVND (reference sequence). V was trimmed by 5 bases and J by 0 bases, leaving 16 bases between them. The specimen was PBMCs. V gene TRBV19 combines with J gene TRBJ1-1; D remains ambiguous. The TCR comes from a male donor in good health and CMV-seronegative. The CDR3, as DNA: TGTGCCAGTAGTGCCCAGCGCACTTACATGAACACTGAAGCTTTCTTT. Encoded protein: CASSAQRTYMNTEAFF.